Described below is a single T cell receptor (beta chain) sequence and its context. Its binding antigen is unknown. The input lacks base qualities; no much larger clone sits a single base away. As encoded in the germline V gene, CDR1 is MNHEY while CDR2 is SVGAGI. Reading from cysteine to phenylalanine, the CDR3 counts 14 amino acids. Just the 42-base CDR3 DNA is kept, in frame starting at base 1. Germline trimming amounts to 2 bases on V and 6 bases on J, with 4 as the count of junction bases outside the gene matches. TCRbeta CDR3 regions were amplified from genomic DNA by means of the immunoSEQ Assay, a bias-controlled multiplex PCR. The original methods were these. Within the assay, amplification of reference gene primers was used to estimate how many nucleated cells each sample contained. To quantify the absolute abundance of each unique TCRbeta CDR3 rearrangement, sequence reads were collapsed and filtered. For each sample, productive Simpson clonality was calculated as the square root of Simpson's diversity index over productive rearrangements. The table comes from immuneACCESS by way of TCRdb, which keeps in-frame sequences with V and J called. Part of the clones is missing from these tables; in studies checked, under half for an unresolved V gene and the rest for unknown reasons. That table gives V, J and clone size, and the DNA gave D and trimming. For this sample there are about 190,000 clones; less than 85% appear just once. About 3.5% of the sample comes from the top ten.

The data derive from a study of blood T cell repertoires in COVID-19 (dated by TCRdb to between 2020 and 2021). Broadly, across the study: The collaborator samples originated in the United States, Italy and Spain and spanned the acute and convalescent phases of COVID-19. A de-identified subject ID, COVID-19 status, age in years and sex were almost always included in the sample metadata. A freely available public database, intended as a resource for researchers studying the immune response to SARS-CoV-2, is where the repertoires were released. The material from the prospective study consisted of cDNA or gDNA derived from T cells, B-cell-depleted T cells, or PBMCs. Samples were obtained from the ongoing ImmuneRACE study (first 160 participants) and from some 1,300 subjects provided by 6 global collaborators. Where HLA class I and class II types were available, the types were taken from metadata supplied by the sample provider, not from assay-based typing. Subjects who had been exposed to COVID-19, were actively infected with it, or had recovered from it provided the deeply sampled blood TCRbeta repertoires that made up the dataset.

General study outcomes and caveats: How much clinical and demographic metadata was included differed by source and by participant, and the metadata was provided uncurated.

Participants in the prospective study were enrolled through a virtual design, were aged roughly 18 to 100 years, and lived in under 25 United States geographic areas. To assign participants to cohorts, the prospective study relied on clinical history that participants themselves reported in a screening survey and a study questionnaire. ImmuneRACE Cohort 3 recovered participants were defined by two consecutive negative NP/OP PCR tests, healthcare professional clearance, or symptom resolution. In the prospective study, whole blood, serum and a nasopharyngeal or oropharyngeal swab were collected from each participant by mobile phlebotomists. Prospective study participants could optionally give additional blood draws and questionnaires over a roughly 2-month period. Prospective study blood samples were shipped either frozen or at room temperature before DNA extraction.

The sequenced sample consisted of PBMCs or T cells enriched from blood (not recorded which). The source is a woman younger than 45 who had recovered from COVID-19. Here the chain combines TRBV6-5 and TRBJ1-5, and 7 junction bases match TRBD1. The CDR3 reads CASSYDRVGQPQHF. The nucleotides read TGTGCCAGCAGTTACGACAGGGTCGGTCAGCCCCAGCATTTT.